Below are 10 T cell receptor beta chains sequenced from a single sample in a study of T cell changes during pregnancy in multiple sclerosis. The method was immunoSEQ multiplex PCR; TCRdb's version includes in-frame clones alone and lacks a portion of them. The table shows about 36,000 clones, with around 91% occurring only once. Source: CD8+ T cells from peripheral blood mononuclear cells, taken in the third trimester of pregnancy. All receptors come from a female donor with multiple sclerosis, enrolled in a pregnancy study.

The V call is TRBV11-3, the J call TRBJ2-7, with 7 positions matching TRBD1. The CDR3 runs to 13 residues. V lost 5 bases to trimming and J lost 2 bases; unmatched junction nucleotides: 3. Germline CDR1 reads SGHNT; CDR2 reads YENEEA. This chain's CDR3 is CASSKGATYEQYF. DNA for the CDR3: TGTGCCAGCAGCAAGGGGGCGACCTACGAGCAGTACTTC.

The chain couples TRBV5-1 to TRBJ1-5; tentative D call: TRBD1 (5 bases). The V end lost 0 bases, the J end lost 3 bases, and 13 bases lay between the germline ends. This CDR3 has 16 residues. The germline V gene has CDR1 SGHRS and CDR2 YFSETQ. The CDR3 reads CASSLEGLYPNQPQHF. The CDR3 DNA follows: TGCGCCAGCAGCTTGGAGGGGTTATACCCCAATCAGCCCCAGCATTTT.

The rearrangement uses TRBV5-6 and TRBJ1-2; 11 nucleotides agree with TRBD1. This CDR3 comprises 17 residues. Germline values: CDR1 SGHDT, CDR2 YYEEEE. The V segment lost 4 bases and the J segment 4 bases; nucleotides outside the gene matches: 12. The CDR3 DNA reads as TGTGCCAGCAGCCTCGGCGGGACAGGGGGAAGCCGCTATGGCTACACCTTC. Translation: CASSLGGTGGSRYGYTF. Full variable domain (remainder filled in from reference TRBV5-6 and TRBJ1-2): DAGVTQSPTHLIKTRGQQVTLRCSPKSGHDTVSWYQQALGQGPQFIFQYYEEEERQRGNFPDRFSGHQFPNYSSELNVNALLLGDSALYLCASSLGGTGGSRYGYTFGSGTRLTVV.

The chain couples TRBV6-5 to TRBJ2-7, with 10 bases matching TRBD2. Unmatched junction bases numbered 10, after V lost 8 bases and J lost 6 bases. This CDR3 comprises 14 residues. Germline V gene lookup returns CDR1 MNHEY and CDR2 SVGAGI. Here the CDR3 reads CASGLGPSGSEQYF. In DNA, the CDR3 is TGTGCCAGCGGATTAGGGCCTAGCGGGAGCGAGCAGTACTTC.

Worth noting for this clone: This is likely an artifact of a read error, given a far larger clone one base away. The rearrangement uses TRBV19 and TRBJ2-5, with 12 bases fitting TRBD2. This CDR3 has 15 amino acids. Trimming cost V 6 bases and J 5 bases; bases outside gene matches: 7. The germline gives CDR1 LNHDA, CDR2 SQIVND (reference sequence). CDR3 coding DNA: TGTGCCAGTAGCCGGACTAGCGGGAATCTTGAGACCCAGTACTTC. Amino acids: CASSRTSGNLETQYF.

The rearrangement links TRBV7-9 to TRBJ2-7; the D gene is possibly TRBD2 (5 bases). Trimming stripped 3 bases from V and 3 bases from J, with 9 bases between. The V gene's germline CDR1 is SEHNR and CDR2 FQNEAQ (reference sequence). The CDR3 totals 13 residues. The CDR3 loop reads CASSLGGHYEQYF. In DNA form, the CDR3 reads TGTGCCAGCAGCTTGGGCGGGCACTACGAGCAGTACTTC.

J is TRBJ2-5 and V is TRBV11-3; 15 nucleotides agree with TRBD2. There are 18 residues in the CDR3. The junction had 12 bases not matched to a gene; V was cut back by 5 bases and J by 5 bases. Germline V lookup: CDR1 SGHNT, CDR2 YENEEA. Here the CDR3 reads CASSLRTSGGAWDETQYF. CDR3 bases: TGTGCCAGCAGCCTAAGGACTAGCGGGGGGGCCTGGGATGAGACCCAGTACTTC.

The rearrangement joins TRBV4-1 to TRBJ2-1, with 8 bases fitting TRBD2. Losses at the gene ends were 4 bases for V and 4 bases for J; bases not matched to a gene: 6. The germline V gene encodes CDR1 MGHRA and CDR2 YSYEKL. This CDR3 is built from 15 residues. In nucleotides, the CDR3 is TGCGCCAGCAGCCGGCAGCGGGAGCCATACAATGAGCAGTTCTTC. Protein sequence: CASSRQREPYNEQFF.

A few counts support this clone. This chain links TRBV19 with TRBJ1-5; D remains unclear. The CDR3 has 15 residues. Per germline, CDR1 LNHDA and CDR2 SQIVND (reference sequence). V shed 6 bases and J shed 0 bases, with 12 bases lying between them. DNA of the CDR3: TGTGCCAGTAGCACGCAGGTCAATAGCAATCAGCCCCAGCATTTT. This encodes CASSTQVNSNQPQHF.

The chain couples TRBV11-3 to TRBJ1-2, with TRBD1 identical over 12 bases. The CDR3 totals 15 residues. J was trimmed by 7 bases and V by 5 bases; bases with no gene match: 8. Germline assignment: CDR1 SGHNT and CDR2 YENEEA. The CDR3 here is CASSAEGTGGIGYTF. The CDR3, as DNA: TGTGCCAGCAGCGCGGAAGGGACAGGGGGCATTGGCTACACCTTC.